This T cell receptor (beta chain) was profiled in a study of blood T cell repertoires in COVID-19. Study-wide background: Acute and convalescent COVID-19 specimens originated in the United States, Italy and Spain. T cells, B-cell-depleted T cells, or PBMCs provided the cDNA or gDNA that served as material.

Authors' methods: Reference gene primers were amplified, and this amplification served to estimate nucleated cell counts. Some clones are missing from TCRdb's copy, which holds only in-frame ones; the method was immunoSEQ multiplex PCR. V and J calls and clone size are those listed in that table; D and trimming were worked out from the DNA. Among about 81,000 clones, 86% were seen once, and the ten largest hold under 30%. The CDR3 spans 14 residues. Trimming cost V 4 bases and J 4 bases, with 10 bases left between them. Germline assignment: CDR1 MNHEY and CDR2 SMNVEV (reference sequence). This clone was picked up one time.

The receptor's source is a human donor in a cohort sampled during active COVID-19. The chain uses TRBV27 and TRBJ2-2; tentatively, D is TRBD2 (6 bases). Material: peripheral blood. Written as DNA, the CDR3 is TGTGCCAGCAGTTCCTTTAGCGGCACCGGGGAGCTGTTTTTT. Protein sequence: CASSSFSGTGELFF.